What follows is one T cell receptor beta chain and its context. The sample originates from a study of blood T cell repertoires in COVID-19. The overall study: Material from acute and convalescent COVID-19 was sourced from the United States, Italy and Spain. In each case, the material was cDNA or gDNA derived from T cells, B-cell-depleted T cells, or PBMCs.

Authors' data handling: Amplifying reference gene primers gave estimates of nucleated cell counts. Here immunoSEQ multiplex PCR was the method, and the copy in TCRdb shows in-frame clones only, minus some. V and J calls and clone size are copied from that table; D and trimming were computed from the DNA. Here the sample spans approximately 26,000 clones, around 90% being singletons. V dropped 4 bases and J dropped 2 bases, with 15 bases sitting between them. This CDR3 comprises 15 residues. CDR1 is SGHRS and CDR2 is YFSETQ in the germline V gene. The genes are TRBV5-1 and TRBJ2-5, with D maybe TRBD2 (6 bases). This receptor was identified in a man aged 65 to 79 with active COVID-19. Material: peripheral blood. The CDR3: CASSQGPAGQETQYF. CDR3 sequence (DNA): TGCGCCAGCAGCCAAGGACCGGCGGGGCAAGAGACCCAGTACTTC. The full variable domain, its missing parts supplied by reference TRBV5-1 and TRBJ2-5, is KAGVTQTPRYLIKTRGQQVTLSCSPISGHRSVSWYQQTPGQGLQFLFEYFSETQRNKGNFPGRFSGRQFSNSRSEMNVSTLELGDSALYLCASSQGPAGQETQYFGPGTRLLVL.